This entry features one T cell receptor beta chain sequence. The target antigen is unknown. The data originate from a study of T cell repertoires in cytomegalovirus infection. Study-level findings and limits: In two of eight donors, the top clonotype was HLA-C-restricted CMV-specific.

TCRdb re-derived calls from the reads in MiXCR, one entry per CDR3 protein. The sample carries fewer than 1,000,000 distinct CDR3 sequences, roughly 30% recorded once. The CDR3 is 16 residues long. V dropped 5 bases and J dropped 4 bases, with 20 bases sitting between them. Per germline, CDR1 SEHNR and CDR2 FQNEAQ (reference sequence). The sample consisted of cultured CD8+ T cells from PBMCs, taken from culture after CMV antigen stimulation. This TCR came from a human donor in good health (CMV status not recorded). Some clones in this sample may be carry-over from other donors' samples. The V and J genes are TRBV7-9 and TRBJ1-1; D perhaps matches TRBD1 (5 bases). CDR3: CASSPIGSGTSTEAFF. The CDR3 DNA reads TGTGCCAGCAGCCCGATAGGCTCCGGGACGTCCACTGAAGCTTTCTTT.